This TCR beta chain emerged from a study of spatial heterogeneity in lung cancer. Study information: PBMC samples from follow-up, when available, were sequenced at a median of about 2 years post-resection. Each time, sequencing found more beta-chain sequences than alpha-chain sequences.

Specified time point: blood at routine non-recurrence follow-up after resection. TCRs were sequenced from unsorted whole RNA of tumor, nontumor lung or PBMC. CDR3 size: 12 residues. V lost 3 bases and J 5 bases, leaving 10 bases between the germline ends. The germline V gene has CDR1 DFQATT and CDR2 SNEGSKA (reference sequence). Single TCR cDNA molecules each had their own unique molecular identifier. TCRdb recomputed calls from the 5' RACE reads with MiXCR, one row per CDR3 protein. The table shows under 30,000 distinct CDR3 sequences, with roughly 5.5% occurring only once. This clonotype was seen ten or more times.

The chain joins TRBV20-1 to TRBJ2-5; D gene unclear. This clonotype originated in a male donor with early-stage non-small cell lung cancer. Source: PBMCs, taken at follow-up. The CDR3 spells CSASGVGETQYF. The CDR3 DNA follows: TGCAGTGCTAGTGGGGTTGGGGAGACCCAGTACTTC.